This TCR beta chain came from a study of control samples from healthy donors and cancer patients. Germline trimming cut 1 base from V and 1 base from J; bases unmatched to any gene: 10. This CDR3 contains 18 residues. Germline CDR1 reads MGHRA; CDR2 reads YSYEKL. The assay was immunoSEQ multiplex PCR, and TCRdb's table has in-frame clones only and misses some. This repertoire comprises 150,000 to 200,000 clones; its ten largest clones make up 2.2%. The V call is TRBV4-1, the J call TRBJ1-3, with 7 positions matching TRBD1. The TCR sequence derives from a woman in her twenties or thirties in good health. What was sequenced was blood. Written as DNA, the CDR3 is TGCGCCAGCAGCCAAGGCCTACAAACAGGGGTGTCTGGAAACACCATATATTTT. Its protein product is CASSQGLQTGVSGNTIYF.